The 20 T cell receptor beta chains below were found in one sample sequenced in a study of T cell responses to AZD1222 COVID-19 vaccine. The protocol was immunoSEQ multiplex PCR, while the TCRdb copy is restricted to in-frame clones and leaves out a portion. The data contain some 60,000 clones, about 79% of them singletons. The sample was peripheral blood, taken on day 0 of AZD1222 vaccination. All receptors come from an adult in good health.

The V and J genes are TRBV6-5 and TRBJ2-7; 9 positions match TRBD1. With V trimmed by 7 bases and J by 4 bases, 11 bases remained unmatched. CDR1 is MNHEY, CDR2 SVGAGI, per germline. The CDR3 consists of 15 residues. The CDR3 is CASKPTPGQGYEQYF. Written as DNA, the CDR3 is TGTGCCAGCAAGCCGACCCCGGGACAGGGTTACGAGCAGTACTTC.

The CDR3 protein is CASSSGQPTDTQYF. The CDR3, as DNA: TGTGCCAGCAGCTCTGGACAGCCCACAGATACGCAGTATTTT. This chain joins TRBV7-3 and TRBJ2-3; tentative D call: TRBD1 (6 bases). Germline V lookup: CDR1 SGHTA, CDR2 FQGTGA. V was trimmed by 4 bases and J by 2 bases, leaving 10 bases between them. CDR3 size: 14 residues.

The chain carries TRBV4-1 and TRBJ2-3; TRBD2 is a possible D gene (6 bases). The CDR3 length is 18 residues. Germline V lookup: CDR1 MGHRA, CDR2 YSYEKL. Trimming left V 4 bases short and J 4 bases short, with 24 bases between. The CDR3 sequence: CASSPPRSTSLRPDTQYF. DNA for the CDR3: TGCGCCAGCAGCCCTCCCCGTTCGACTAGTCTCCGGCCAGATACGCAGTATTTT.

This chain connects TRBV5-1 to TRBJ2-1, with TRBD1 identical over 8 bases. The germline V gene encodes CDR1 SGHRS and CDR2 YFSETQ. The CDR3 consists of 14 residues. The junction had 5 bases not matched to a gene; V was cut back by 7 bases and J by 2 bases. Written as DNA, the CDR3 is TGCGCCAGCGGGCCGGACAGGGCCTACAATGAGCAGTTCTTC. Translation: CASGPDRAYNEQFF.

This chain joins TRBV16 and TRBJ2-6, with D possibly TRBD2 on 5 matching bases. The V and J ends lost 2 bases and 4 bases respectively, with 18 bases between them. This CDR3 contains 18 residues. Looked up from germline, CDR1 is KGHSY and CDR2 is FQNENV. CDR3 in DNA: TGTGCCAGCAGCCAAACGTCCGCTCGGTCTAGCGGGGCCAACGTCCTGACTTTC. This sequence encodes CASSQTSARSSGANVLTF.

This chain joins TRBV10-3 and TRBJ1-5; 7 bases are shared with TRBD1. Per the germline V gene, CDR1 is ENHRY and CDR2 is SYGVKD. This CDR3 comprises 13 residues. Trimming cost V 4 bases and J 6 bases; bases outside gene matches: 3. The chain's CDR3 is CAISGGGSQPQHF. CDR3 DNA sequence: TGTGCCATCAGTGGAGGGGGCAGTCAGCCCCAGCATTTT.

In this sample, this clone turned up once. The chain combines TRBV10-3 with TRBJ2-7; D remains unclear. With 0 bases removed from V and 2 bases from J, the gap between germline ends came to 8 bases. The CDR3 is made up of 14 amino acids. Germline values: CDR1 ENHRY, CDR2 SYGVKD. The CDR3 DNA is TGTGCCATCAGTGAGTCTTTAGATACCTACGAGCAGTACGTC. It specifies CAISESLDTYEQYV.

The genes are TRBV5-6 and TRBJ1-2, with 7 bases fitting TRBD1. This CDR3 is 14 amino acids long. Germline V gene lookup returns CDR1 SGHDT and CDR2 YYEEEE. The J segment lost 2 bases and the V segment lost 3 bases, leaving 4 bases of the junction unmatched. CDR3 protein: CASSSRGQNYGYTF. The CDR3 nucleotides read TGTGCCAGCAGCTCCAGGGGACAGAACTATGGCTACACCTTC.

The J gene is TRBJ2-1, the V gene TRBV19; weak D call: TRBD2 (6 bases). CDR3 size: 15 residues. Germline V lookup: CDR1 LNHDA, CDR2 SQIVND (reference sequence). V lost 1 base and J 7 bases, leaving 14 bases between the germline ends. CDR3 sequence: CASSIGAGLGNEQFF. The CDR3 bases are TGTGCCAGTAGTATAGGAGCGGGCCTGGGGAATGAGCAGTTCTTC.

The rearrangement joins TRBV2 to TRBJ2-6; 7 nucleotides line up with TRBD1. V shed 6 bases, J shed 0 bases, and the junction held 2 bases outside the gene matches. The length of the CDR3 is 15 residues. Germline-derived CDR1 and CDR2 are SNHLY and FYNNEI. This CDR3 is CASSRQGSGANVLTF. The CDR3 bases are TGTGCCAGCAGCAGACAGGGCTCTGGGGCCAACGTCCTGACTTTC.

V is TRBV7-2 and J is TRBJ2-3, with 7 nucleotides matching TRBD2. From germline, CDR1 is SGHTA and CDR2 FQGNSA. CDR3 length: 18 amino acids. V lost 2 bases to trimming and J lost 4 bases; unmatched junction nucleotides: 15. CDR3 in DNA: TGTGCCAGCAGCTTAATCCCCTATGTGGGAGGGCCCGCAGATACGCAGTATTTT. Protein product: CASSLIPYVGGPADTQYF.

Here the CDR3 DNA reads TGTGCCAGCAGTTTACGGGCGATTAAAGCTTTCTTT. It encodes CASSLRAIKAFF. The rearrangement links TRBV12-3 or TRBV12-4 to TRBJ1-1; D remains unclear. The germline V and J ends were trimmed by 2 bases and 9 bases, with 10 bases remaining between them. This CDR3 region has 12 residues.

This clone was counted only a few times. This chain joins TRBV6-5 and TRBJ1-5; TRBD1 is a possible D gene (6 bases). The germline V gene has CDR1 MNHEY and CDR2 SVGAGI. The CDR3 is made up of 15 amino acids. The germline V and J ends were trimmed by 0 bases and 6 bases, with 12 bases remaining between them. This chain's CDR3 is CASSYSAAGVQPQHF. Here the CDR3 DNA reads TGTGCCAGCAGTTACTCGGCAGCAGGGGTTCAGCCCCAGCATTTT.

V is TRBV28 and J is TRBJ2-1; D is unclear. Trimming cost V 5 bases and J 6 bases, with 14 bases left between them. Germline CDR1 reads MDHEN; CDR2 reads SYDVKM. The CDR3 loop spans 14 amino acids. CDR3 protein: CASSHPRVPNEQFF. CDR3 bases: TGTGCCAGCAGTCACCCTAGGGTCCCCAATGAGCAGTTCTTC.

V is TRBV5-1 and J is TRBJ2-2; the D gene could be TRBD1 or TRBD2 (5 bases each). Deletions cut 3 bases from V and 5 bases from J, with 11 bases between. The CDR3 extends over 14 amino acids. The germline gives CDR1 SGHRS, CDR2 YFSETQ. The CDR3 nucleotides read TGCGCCAGCAGCTCGGGACGAGGGACCGGGGAGCTGTTTTTT. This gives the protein CASSSGRGTGELFF.

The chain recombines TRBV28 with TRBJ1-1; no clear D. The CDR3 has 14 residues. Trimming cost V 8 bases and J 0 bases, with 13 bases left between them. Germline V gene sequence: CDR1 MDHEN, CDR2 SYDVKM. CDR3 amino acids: CASGNPLMNTEAFF. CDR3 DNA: TGTGCCAGCGGCAATCCATTGATGAACACTGAAGCTTTCTTT.

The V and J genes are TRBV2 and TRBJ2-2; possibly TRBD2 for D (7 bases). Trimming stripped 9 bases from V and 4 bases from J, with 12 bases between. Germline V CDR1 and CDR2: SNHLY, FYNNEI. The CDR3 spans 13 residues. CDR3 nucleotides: TGTGCCAGGGCGGGGGCGAGCACCGGGGAGCTGTTTTTT. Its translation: CARAGASTGELFF.

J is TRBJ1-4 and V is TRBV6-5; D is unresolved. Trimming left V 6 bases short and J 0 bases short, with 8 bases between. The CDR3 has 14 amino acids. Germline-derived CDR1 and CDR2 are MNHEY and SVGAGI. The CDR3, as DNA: TGTGCCAGCAGCAAACAGCCAACTAATGAAAAACTGTTTTTT. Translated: CASSKQPTNEKLFF.

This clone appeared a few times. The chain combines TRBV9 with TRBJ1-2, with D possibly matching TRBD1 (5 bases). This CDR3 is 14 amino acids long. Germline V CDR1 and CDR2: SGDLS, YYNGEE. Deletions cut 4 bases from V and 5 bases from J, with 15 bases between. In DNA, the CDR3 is TGTGCCAGCAGCCCAAGCGGGGGGGAATATGGCTACACCTTC. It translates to CASSPSGGEYGYTF.

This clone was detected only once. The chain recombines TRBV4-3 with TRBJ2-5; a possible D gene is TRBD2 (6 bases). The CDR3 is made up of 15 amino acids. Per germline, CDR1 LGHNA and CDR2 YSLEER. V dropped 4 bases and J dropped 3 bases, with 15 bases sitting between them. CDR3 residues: CASSPHGGDKETQYF. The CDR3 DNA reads TGCGCCAGCAGCCCCCACGGGGGAGATAAAGAGACCCAGTACTTC.